This T cell receptor beta chain came from a study of cytomegalovirus exposure and HLA in healthy donors. Germline V gives CDR1 LNHDA, CDR2 SQIVND (reference sequence). Trimming removed 5 bases from V and 4 bases from J, with 11 bases in between. The CDR3 length is 14 residues. Primers included in the PCR were 60 Vbeta and 13 Jbeta primers. Measured with immunoSEQ multiplex PCR; TCRdb has only the in-frame clones, and not every one. The table shows approximately 120,000 clones, with roughly 80% occurring only once. The clonotype originates from a man aged 50 or older in good health and CMV-seronegative. The specimen sequenced was PBMCs. The chain combines TRBV19 with TRBJ2-2; TRBD1 might be the D (6 bases). In DNA form, the CDR3 reads TGTGCCAGTAGTTGGGACAAATCCACCGGGGAGCTGTTTTTT. It encodes CASSWDKSTGELFF.